A selection of T cell receptor beta chains follows, all from one sample in a study of CD8 T cells in Susac syndrome. TCRdb recomputed calls from the immunoSEQ multiplex PCR reads with MiXCR, one row per CDR3 protein. This sample has 250,000 to 300,000 distinct CDR3 sequences, with around 83% found just once. Material for sequencing was CD8+ T cells from PBMCs. These receptors were collected from a human donor with multiple sclerosis. Each CDR3 is given without its conserved first and last residue. The D gene is left open where the match is weak.

J: TRBJ2-1; D: TRBD2; V: TRBV19; CDR3: ASTTGLAGGPQNEQF
J: TRBJ2-2; D: NA; V: TRBV27; CDR3: ASSLLQPNTGELF
J: TRBJ2-7; D: NA; V: TRBV7-9; CDR3: ASSLVGESYEQY
J: TRBJ2-3; D: TRBD2; V: TRBV28; CDR3: ASSYEAGNTDTQY
J: TRBJ1-2; D: NA; V: TRBV27; CDR3: ASSFSGPSYGYT
J: TRBJ2-1; D: NA; V: TRBV3-1; CDR3: ASSQDRWNEQF
J: TRBJ2-1; D: TRBD2; V: TRBV4-2; CDR3: ASSQAILAGPYNEQF
J: TRBJ1-6; D: NA; V: TRBV23-1; CDR3: ASGDNSPLH
J: TRBJ2-7; D: TRBD2; V: TRBV13; CDR3: ASSPSSGQGRLYEQY
J: TRBJ2-7; D: TRBD2; V: TRBV29-1; CDR3: SVEILSGSSYEQY
J: TRBJ2-1; D: NA; V: TRBV28; CDR3: ASSFGAGSYNEQF
J: TRBJ2-7; D: NA; V: TRBV7-6; CDR3: ASSLGSGWPRAPYEQY
J: TRBJ1-1; D: NA; V: TRBV7-9; CDR3: ASSFMAGRHTEAF
J: TRBJ2-7; D: NA; V: TRBV6-5; CDR3: ASSYSGRGPSYEQY
J: TRBJ2-1; D: TRBD2; V: TRBV28; CDR3: ASSFELADYNEQF
J: TRBJ1-5; D: NA; V: TRBV30; CDR3: AWSVSGGHPGMPQH
J: TRBJ2-5; D: TRBD2; V: TRBV29-1; CDR3: SVKVWEREGWETQY
J: TRBJ1-2; D: NA; V: TRBV9; CDR3: ASSAFYGYT
J: TRBJ2-6; D: NA; V: TRBV3-1; CDR3: ASSHALRGAGSGANVLT
J: TRBJ2-3; D: NA; V: TRBV6-5; CDR3: ASSYRTVSQADTQY
J: TRBJ1-1; D: TRBD1; V: TRBV4-1; CDR3: ASSGRQGSNTEAF
J: TRBJ2-1; D: NA; V: TRBV27; CDR3: ASLSSNEQF
J: TRBJ2-5; D: TRBD2; V: TRBV28; CDR3: ASSEGLAEETQY
J: TRBJ2-1; D: NA; V: TRBV28; CDR3: ASSFGRREQF
J: TRBJ2-1; D: TRBD1; V: TRBV28; CDR3: ASSRENRGNEQF